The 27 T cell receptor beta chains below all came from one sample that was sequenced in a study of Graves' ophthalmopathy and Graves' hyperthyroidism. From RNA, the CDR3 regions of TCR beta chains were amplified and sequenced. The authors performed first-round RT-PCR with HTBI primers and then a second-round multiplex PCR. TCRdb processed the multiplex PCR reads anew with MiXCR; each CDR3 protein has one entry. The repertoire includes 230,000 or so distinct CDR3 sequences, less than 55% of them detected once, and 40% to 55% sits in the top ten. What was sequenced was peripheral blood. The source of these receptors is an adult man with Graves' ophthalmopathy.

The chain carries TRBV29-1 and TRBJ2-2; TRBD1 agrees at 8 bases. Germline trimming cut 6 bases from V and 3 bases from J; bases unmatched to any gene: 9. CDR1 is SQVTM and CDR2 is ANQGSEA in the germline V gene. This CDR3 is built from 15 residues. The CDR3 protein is CSVKRGTGDTGELFF. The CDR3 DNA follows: TGCAGCGTCAAAAGGGGGACAGGCGACACCGGGGAGCTGTTTTTT.

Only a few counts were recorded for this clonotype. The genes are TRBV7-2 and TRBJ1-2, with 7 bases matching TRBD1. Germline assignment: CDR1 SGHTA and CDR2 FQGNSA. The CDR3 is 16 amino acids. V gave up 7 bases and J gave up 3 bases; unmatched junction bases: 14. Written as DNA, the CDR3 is TGTGCCAGCACTCCCGATGCAGGGGGAAGGGACTATGGCTACACCTTC. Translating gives CASTPDAGGRDYGYTF.

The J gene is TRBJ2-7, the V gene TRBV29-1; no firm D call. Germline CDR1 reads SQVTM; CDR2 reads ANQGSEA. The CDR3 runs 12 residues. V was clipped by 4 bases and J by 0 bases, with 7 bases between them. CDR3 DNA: TGCAGCGTTGTGGGGAACTCCTACGAGCAGTACTTC. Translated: CSVVGNSYEQYF.

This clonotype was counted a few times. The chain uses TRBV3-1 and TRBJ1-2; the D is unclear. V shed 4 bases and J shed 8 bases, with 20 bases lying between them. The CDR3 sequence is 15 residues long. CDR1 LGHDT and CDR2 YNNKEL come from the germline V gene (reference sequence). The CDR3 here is CASSPRDLGRYGYTF. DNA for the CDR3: TGTGCCAGCAGCCCACGAGACCTAGGGAGATACGGCTACACCTTC. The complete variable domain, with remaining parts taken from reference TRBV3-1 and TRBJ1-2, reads DTAVSQTPKYLVTQMGNDKSIKCEQNLGHDTMYWYKQDSKKFLKIMFSYNNKELIINETVPNRFSPKSPDKAHLNLHINSLELGDSAVYFCASSPRDLGRYGYTFGSGTRLTVV.

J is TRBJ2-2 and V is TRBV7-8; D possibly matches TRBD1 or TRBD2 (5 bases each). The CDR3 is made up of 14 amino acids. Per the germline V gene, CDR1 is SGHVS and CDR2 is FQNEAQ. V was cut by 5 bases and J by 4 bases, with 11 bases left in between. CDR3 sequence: CASSVVGGTGELFF. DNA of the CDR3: TGTGCCAGCAGCGTAGTTGGGGGCACCGGGGAGCTGTTTTTT.

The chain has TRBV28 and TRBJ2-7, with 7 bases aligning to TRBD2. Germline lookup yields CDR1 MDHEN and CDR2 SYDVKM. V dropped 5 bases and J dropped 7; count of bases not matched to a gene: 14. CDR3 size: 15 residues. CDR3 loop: CASSPIPGRGEEQYF. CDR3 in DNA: TGTGCCAGCAGTCCTATCCCGGGGAGGGGTGAAGAGCAGTACTTC. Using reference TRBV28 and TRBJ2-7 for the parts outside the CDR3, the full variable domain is DVKVTQSSRYLVKRTGEKVFLECVQDMDHENMFWYRQDPGLGLRLIYFSYDVKMKEKGDIPEGYSVSREKKERFSLILESASTNQTSMYLCASSPIPGRGEEQYFGPGTRLTVT.

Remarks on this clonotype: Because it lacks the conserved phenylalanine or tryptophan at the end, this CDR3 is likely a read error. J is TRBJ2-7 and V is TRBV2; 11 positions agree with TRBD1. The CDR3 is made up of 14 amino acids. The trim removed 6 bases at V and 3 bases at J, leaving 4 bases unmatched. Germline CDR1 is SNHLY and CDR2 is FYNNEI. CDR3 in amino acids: CASRAGTGGYEQYL. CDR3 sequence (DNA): TGTGCCAGCAGAGCCGGGACAGGGGGCTACGAGCAGTACCTC.

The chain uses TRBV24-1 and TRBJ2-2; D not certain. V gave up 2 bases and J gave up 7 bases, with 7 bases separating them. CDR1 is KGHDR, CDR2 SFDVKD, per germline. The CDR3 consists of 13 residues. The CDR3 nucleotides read TGTGCCACCAGTGATTACCGATACGGGGAGCTGTTTTTT. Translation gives CATSDYRYGELFF.

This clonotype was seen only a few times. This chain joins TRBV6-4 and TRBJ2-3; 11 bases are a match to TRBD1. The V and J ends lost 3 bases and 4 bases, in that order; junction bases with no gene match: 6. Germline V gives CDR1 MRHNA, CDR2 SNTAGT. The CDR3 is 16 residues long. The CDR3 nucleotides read TGTGCCAGCAGTGAGGTGGACAGGGGGCATGCAGATACGCAGTATTTT. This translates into CASSEVDRGHADTQYF.

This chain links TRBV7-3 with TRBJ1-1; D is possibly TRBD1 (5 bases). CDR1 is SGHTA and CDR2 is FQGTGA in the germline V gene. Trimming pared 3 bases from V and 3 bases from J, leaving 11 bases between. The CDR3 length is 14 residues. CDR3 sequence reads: CASSLSSGDTEAFF. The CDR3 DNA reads TGTGCCAGCAGCTTGTCATCGGGGGACACTGAAGCTTTCTTT.

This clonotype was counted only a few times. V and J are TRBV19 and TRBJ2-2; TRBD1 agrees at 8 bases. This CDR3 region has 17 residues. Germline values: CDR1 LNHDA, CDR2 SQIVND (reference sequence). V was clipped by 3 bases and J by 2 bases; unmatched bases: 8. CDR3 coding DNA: TGTGCCAGTAGTATTTACGGCCAGGGGGCAAACACCGGGGAGCTGTTTTTT. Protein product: CASSIYGQGANTGELFF.

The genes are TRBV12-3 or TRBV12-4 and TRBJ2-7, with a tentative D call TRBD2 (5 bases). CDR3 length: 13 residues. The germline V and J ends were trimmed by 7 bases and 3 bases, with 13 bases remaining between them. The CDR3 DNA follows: TGTGCCAGCACCCGGGGTTCCGACTACGAGCAGTACTTC. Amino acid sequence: CASTRGSDYEQYF.

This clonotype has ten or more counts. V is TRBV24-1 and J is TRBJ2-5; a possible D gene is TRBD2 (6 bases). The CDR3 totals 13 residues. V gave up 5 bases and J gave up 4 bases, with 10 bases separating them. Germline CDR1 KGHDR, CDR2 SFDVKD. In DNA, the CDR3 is TGTGCCACCAGTGGTTACGGGGGAGAGACCCAGTACTTC. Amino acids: CATSGYGGETQYF.

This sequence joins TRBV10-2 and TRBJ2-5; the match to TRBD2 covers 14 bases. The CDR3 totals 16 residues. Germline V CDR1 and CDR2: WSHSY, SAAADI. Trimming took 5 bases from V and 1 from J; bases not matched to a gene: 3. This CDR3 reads CASSNGLAGGQETQYF. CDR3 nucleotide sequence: TGCGCCAGCAGTAACGGACTAGCGGGGGGCCAAGAGACCCAGTACTTC.

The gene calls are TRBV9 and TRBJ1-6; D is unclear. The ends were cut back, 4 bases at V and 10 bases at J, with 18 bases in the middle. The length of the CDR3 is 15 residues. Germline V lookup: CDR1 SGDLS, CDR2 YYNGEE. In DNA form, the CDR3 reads TGTGCCAGCAGCCCGCGCGCCGGAACCGGGTCACCCCTCCACTTT. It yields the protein CASSPRAGTGSPLHF.

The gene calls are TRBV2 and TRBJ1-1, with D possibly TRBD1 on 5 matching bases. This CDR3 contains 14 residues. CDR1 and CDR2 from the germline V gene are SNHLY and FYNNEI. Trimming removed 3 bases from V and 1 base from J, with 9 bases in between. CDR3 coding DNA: TGTGCCAGCAGTGATCGACAGAAGAACACTGAAGCTTTCTTT. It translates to CASSDRQKNTEAFF. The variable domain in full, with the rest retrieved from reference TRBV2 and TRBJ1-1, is EPEVTQTPSHQVTQMGQEVILRCVPISNHLYFYWYRQILGQKVEFLVSFYNNEISEKSEIFDDQFSVERPDGSNFTLKIRSTKLEDSAMYFCASSDRQKNTEAFFGQGTRLTVV.

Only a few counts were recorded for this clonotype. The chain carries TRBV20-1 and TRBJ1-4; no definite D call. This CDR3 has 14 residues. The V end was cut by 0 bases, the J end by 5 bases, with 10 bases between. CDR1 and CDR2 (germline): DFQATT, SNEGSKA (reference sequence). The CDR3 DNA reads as TGCAGTGCTAGAGATATCGGTCCGAATGAAAAACTGTTTTTT. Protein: CSARDIGPNEKLFF.

The CDR3 spells CATSGGETEAFF. The DNA of the CDR3 is TGTGCCACCAGTGGGGGGGAAACTGAAGCTTTCTTT. This chain uses TRBV24-1 with TRBJ1-1; D may be TRBD1 (5 bases). The germline CDR1 and CDR2 sequences are KGHDR and SFDVKD. The CDR3 loop spans 12 amino acids. Trimming shortened V by 5 bases and J by 5 bases, and 8 bases separated the two germline ends.

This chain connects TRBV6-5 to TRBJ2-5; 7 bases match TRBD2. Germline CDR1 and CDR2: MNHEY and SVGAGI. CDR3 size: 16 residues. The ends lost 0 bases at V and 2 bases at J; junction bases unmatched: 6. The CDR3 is CASSYSITGGQETQYF. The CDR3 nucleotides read TGTGCCAGCAGTTACTCGATTACGGGGGGTCAAGAGACCCAGTACTTC.

CDR3 nucleotide sequence: TGTGCCATACGACAGGGGGCTGCTATGAGCCGCAACTACGAGCAGTACTTC. Protein: CAIRQGAAMSRNYEQYF. The genes are TRBV10-3 and TRBJ2-7, with 10 bases that match TRBD1. V lost 9 bases to trimming and J lost 3 bases; unmatched junction nucleotides: 17. Per germline, CDR1 ENHRY and CDR2 SYGVKD. There are 17 residues in the CDR3.

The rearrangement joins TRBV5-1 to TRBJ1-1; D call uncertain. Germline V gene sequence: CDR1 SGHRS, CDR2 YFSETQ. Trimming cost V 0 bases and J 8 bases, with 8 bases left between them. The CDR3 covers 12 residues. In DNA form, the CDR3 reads TGCGCCAGCAGCTTGGCTTCGGCAGAAGCTTTCTTT. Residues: CASSLASAEAFF.

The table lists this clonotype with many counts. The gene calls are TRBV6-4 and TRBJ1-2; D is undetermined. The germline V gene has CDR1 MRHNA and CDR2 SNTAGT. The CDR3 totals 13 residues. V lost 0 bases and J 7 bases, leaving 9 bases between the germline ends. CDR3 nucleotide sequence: TGTGCCAGCAGTGACTCGTTTAACACTGGCTACACCTTC. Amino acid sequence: CASSDSFNTGYTF.

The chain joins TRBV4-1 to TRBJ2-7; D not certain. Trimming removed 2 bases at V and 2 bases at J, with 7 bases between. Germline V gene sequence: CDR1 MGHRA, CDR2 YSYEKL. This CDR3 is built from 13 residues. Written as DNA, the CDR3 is TGCGCCAGCAGCCAATACGGTGCCTACGAGCAGTACTTC. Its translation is CASSQYGAYEQYF.

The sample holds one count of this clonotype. The CDR3: CASSTQGRDTEAFF. The CDR3 DNA reads TGTGCCAGCAGTACGCAGGGTAGGGACACTGAAGCTTTCTTT. The genes are TRBV7-9 and TRBJ1-1, with a possible D match to TRBD1 (5 bases). The CDR3 extends over 14 amino acids. Trimming cost V 6 bases and J 3 bases, with 14 bases left between them. CDR1 is SEHNR, CDR2 FQNEAQ, per germline (reference sequence).

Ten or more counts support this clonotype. This chain's CDR3 is CASRSQGGEGYTF. The CDR3 DNA reads as TGTGCCAGCCGCTCCCAAGGGGGCGAAGGCTACACCTTC. The chain joins TRBV7-2 to TRBJ1-2, with 7 positions matching TRBD1. The CDR3 runs to 13 residues. CDR1 SGHTA and CDR2 FQGNSA come from the germline V gene. With V trimmed by 8 bases and J by 8 bases, 11 bases remained unmatched.

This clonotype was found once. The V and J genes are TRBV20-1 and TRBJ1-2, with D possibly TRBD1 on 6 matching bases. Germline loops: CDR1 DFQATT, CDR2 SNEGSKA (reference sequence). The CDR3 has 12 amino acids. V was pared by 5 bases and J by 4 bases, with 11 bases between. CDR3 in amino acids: CSAPTGTYGYTF. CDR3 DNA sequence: TGCAGTGCTCCCACAGGGACCTATGGCTACACCTTC.

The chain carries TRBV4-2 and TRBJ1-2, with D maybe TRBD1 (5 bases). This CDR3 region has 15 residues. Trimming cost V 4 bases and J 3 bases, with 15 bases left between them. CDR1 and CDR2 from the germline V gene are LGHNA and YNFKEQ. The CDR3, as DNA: TGTGCCAGCAGCCCTTATCCGGGGCCGGACTATGGCTACACCTTC. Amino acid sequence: CASSPYPGPDYGYTF.